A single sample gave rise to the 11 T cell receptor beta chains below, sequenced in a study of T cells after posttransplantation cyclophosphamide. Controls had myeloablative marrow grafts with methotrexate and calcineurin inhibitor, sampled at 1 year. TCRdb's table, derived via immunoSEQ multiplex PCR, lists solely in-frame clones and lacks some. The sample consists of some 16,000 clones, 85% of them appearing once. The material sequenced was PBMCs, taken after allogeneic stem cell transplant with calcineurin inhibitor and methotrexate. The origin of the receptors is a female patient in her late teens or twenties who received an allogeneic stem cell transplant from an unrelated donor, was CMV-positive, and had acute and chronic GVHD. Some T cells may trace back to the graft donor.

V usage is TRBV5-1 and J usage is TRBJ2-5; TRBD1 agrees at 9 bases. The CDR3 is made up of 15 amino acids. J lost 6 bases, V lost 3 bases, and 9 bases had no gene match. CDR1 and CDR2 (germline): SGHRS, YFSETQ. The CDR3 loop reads CASSSRTGAVQTQYF. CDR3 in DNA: TGCGCCAGCAGCTCCCGGACAGGGGCCGTACAGACCCAGTACTTC.

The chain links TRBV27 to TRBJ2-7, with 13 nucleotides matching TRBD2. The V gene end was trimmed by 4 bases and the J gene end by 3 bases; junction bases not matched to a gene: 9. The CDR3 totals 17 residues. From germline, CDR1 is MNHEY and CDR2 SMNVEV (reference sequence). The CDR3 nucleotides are TGTGCCAGCAGTTCCCCGGGACTAGCGGGATCCCTCTACGAGCAGTACTTC. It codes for CASSSPGLAGSLYEQYF.

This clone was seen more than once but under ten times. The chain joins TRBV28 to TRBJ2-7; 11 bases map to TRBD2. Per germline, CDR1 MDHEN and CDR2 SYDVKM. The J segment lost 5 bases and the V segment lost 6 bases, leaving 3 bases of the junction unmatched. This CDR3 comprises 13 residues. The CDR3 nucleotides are TGTGCCAGCAGCGCTAGCGGGAGGAACGAGCAGTACTTC. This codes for CASSASGRNEQYF.

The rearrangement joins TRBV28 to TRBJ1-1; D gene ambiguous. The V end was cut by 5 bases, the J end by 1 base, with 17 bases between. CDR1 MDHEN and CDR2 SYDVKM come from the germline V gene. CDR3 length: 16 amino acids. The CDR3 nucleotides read TGTGCCAGCAGTAGCAGCCGGGTCTCCGGGAACACTGAAGCTTTCTTT. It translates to CASSSSRVSGNTEAFF.

The CDR3 DNA is TGCGCCAGCAGAACTACCGGGACAGCAGACTATGGCTACACCTTC. Its protein product is CASRTTGTADYGYTF. The chain combines TRBV5-1 with TRBJ1-2, with 7 bases fitting TRBD1. Germline V gives CDR1 SGHRS, CDR2 YFSETQ. The CDR3 loop spans 15 amino acids. V was pared by 5 bases and J by 3 bases, with 10 bases of the junction left unmatched.

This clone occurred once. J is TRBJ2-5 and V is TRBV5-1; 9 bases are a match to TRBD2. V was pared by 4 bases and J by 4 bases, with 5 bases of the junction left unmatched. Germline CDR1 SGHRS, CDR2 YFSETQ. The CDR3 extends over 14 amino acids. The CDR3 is CASSTGAGGETQYF. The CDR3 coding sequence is TGCGCCAGCAGCACGGGAGCGGGAGGAGAGACCCAGTACTTC. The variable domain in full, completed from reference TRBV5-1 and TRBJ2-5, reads KAGVTQTPRYLIKTRGQQVTLSCSPISGHRSVSWYQQTPGQGLQFLFEYFSETQRNKGNFPGRFSGRQFSNSRSEMNVSTLELGDSALYLCASSTGAGGETQYFGPGTRLLVL.

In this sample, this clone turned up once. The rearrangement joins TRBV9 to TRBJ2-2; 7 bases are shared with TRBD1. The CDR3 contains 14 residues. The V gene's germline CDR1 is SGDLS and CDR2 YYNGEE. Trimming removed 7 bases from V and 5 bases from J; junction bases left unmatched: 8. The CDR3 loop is CASSLRQGTGELFF. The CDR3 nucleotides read TGTGCCAGCTCCTTAAGACAGGGAACCGGGGAGCTGTTTTTT.

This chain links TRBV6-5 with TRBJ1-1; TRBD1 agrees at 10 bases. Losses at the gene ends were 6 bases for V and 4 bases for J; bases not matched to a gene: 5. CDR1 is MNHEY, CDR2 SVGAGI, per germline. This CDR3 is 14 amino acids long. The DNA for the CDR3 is TGTGCCAGCAGCAGGGACAGGGGAGGCACTGAAGCTTTCTTT. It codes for CASSRDRGGTEAFF.

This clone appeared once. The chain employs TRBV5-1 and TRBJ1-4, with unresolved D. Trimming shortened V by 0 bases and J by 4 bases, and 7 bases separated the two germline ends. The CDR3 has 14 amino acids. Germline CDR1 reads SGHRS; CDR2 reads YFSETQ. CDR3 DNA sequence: TGCGCCAGCAGCTTGGACGGGGTTAATGAAAAACTGTTTTTT. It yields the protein CASSLDGVNEKLFF.

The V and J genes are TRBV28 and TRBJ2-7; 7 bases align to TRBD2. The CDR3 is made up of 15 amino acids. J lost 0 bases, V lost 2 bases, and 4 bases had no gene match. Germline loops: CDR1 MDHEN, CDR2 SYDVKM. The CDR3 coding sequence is TGTGCCAGCAGTTTAAGGGACTATTACTCCTACGAGCAGTACTTC. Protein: CASSLRDYYSYEQYF. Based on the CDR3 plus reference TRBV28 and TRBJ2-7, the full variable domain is DVKVTQSSRYLVKRTGEKVFLECVQDMDHENMFWYRQDPGLGLRLIYFSYDVKMKEKGDIPEGYSVSREKKERFSLILESASTNQTSMYLCASSLRDYYSYEQYFGPGTRLTVT.

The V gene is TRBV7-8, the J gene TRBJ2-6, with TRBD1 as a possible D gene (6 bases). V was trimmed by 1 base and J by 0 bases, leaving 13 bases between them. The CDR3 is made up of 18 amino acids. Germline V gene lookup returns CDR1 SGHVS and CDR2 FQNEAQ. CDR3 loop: CASSLVGAHRSGANVLTF. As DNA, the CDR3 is TGTGCCAGCAGCTTAGTGGGGGCTCACCGCTCTGGGGCCAACGTCCTGACTTTC.